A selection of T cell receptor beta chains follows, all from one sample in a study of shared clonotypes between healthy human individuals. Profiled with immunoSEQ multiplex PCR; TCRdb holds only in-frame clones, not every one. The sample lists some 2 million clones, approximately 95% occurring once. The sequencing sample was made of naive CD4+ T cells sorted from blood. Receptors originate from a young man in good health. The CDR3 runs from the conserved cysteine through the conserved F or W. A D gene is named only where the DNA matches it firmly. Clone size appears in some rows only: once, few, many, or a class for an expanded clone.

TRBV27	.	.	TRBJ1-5	TGTGCCAGCAGTTTAAAAGGGCGGGATCAGCCCCAGCATTTT	CASSLKGRDQPQHF
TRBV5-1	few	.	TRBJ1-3	TGCGCCAGCAGCCTAAGCTCTGGAAACACCATATATTTT	CASSLSSGNTIYF
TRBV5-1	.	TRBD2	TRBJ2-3	TGCGCCAGCAGCTTGGCGCAGAAAGCGGGATTAAAGCAGAGGACAGATACGCAGTATTTT	CASSLAQKAGLKQRTDTQYF
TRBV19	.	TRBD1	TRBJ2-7	TGTGCCAGTAGTATGGGGACCGGGACAGGGTCCTACGAGCAGTACTTC	CASSMGTGTGSYEQYF
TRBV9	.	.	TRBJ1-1	TGTGCCAGCAGCCTAGAGGGGGACTCCCTCCCGGTGACTGAAGCTTTCTTT	CASSLEGDSLPVTEAFF
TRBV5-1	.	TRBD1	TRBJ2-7	TGCGCCAGCAGGGTCTTATTCAGTGTACAGGGGAACGGCGAGCAGTACTTC	CASRVLFSVQGNGEQYF
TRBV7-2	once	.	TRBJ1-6	TGTGCCAGCAGCTCGCGATGGGGGTCACCCCTCCACTTT	CASSSRWGSPLHF
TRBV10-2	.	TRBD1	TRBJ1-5	TGCGCCAGCAAGGCTTCCGACAGGGGCAACAATCAGCCCCAGCATTTT	CASKASDRGNNQPQHF
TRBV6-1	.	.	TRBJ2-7	TGTGCCAGCAGTGACCCTCCATGGGGGAGCTCCTACGAGCAGTACTTC	CASSDPPWGSSYEQYF
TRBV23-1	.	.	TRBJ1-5	TGCGCCAGCACCCAAGGGGGTAGCAATCAGCCCCAGCATTTT	CASTQGGSNQPQHF
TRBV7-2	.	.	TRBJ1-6	TGTGCCAGCAGCTCCGGAGGGGGAGTTGGTTCACCCCTCCACTTT	CASSSGGGVGSPLHF
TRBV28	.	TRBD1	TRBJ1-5	TGTGCCAGCAGTTTGGACAGGGGCACTCGCAATCAGCCCCAGCATTTT	CASSLDRGTRNQPQHF
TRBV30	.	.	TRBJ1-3	TGTGCCTGGAGTGGGTCTGGAAACACCATATATTTT	CAWSGSGNTIYF
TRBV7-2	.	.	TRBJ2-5	TGTGCCAGCAGGTCCTCGGGCGGTTGGGAGACCCAGTACTTC	CASRSSGGWETQYF
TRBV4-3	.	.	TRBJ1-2	TGCGCCAGCAGCCGGGAACTCGGACAGAACTATGGCTACACCTTC	CASSRELGQNYGYTF
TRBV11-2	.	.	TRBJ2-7	TGTGCCAGCAAATTAGACGGCCTAGCAACCTACGAGCAGTACTTC	CASKLDGLATYEQYF
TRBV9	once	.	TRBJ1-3	TGTGCCAGCAGCGTAGCAGGTGGGGCTGGAAACACCATATATTTT	CASSVAGGAGNTIYF
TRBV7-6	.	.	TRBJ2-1	TGTGCCAGCAGCTTAAACTTACTAACCTCGCAGTTCTTC	CASSLNLLTSQFF
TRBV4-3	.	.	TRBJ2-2	TGCGCCAGCAGAATGGTGGGGGCTGGCGGGGAGCTGTTTTTT	CASRMVGAGGELFF
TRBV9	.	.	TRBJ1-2	TGTGCCAGCAGCGCGGGCGGGGGGCTTGCCTATGGCTACACCTTC	CASSAGGGLAYGYTF
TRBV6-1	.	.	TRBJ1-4	TGTGCCAGCAGTCACCGATGGACAACTAATGAAAAACTGTTTTTT	CASSHRWTTNEKLFF
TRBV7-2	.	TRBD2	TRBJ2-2	TGTGCCAGCAGCCCTCGGACTAGCGGGGGGACCGGGGAGCTGTTTTTT	CASSPRTSGGTGELFF
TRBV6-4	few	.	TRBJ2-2	TGTGCCAGCAGTCCGCAGGGGGGCGACACCGGGGAGCTGTTTTTT	CASSPQGGDTGELFF
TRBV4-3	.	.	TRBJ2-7	TGCGCCAGCAGCCAAGACCTTTGGGAGCAGTACTTC	CASSQDLWEQYF
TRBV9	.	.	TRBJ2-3	TGTGCCAGCAGCGTAGCTGGCAGGGCGGTAGATACGCAGTATTTT	CASSVAGRAVDTQYF
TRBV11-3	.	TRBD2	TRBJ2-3	TGTGCCAGCAGCTCTAGCGGGGGAATTGCAGATACGCAGTATTTT	CASSSSGGIADTQYF
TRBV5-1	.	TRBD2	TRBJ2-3	TGCGCCAGCAAGCCCCGTGCGGGGGGGGGCGCAGATACGCAGTATTTT	CASKPRAGGGADTQYF
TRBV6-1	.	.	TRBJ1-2	TGTGCCAGCAGTGACAGTGGCAGGGCGAACTATGGCTACACCTTC	CASSDSGRANYGYTF